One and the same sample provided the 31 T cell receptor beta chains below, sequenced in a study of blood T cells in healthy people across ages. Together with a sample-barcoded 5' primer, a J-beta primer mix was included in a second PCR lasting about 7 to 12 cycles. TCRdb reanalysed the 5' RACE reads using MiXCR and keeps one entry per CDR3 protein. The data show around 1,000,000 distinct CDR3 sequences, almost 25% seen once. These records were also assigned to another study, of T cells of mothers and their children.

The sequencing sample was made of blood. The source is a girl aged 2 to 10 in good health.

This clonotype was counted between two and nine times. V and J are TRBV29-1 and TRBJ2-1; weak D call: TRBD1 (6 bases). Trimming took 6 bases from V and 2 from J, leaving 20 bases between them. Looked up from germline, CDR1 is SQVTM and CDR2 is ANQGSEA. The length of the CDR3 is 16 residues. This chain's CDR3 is CSVDGQTLNAYNEQFF. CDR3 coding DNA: TGCAGCGTGGACGGACAGACCCTCAACGCCTACAATGAGCAGTTCTTC.

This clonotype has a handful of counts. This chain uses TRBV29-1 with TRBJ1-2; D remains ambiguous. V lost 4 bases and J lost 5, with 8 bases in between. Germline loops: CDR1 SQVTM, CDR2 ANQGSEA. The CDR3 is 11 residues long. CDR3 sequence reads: CSVAGIYGYTF. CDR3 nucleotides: TGCAGCGTTGCTGGGATTTATGGCTACACCTTC.

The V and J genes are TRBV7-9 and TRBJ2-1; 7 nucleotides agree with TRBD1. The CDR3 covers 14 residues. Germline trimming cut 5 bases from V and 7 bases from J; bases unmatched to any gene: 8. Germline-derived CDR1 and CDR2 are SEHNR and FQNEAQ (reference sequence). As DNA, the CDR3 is TGTGCCAGCAGCCCACCCGGGACAGAAAATGAGCAGTTCTTC. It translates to CASSPPGTENEQFF. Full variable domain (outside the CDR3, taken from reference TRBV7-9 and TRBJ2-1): DTGVSQNPRHKITKRGQNVTFRCDPISEHNRLYWYRQTLGQGPEFLTYFQNEAQLEKSRLLSDRFSAERPKGSFSTLEIQRTEQGDSAMYLCASSPPGTENEQFFGPGTRLTVL.

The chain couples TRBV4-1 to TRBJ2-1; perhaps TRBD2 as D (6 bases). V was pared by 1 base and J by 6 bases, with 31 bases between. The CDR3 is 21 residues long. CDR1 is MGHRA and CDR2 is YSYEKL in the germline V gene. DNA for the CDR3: TGCGCCAGCAGCCAAGCGACGAGTCTAGCGTTCGGGATTGATTTCTCCAATGAGCAGTTCTTC. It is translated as CASSQATSLAFGIDFSNEQFF.

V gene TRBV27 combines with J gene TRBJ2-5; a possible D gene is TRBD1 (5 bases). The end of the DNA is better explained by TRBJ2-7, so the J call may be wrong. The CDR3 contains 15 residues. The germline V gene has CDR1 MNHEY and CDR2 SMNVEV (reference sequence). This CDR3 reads CASSLRIETAYEQYF. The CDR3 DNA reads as TGTGCCAGCAGTTTAAGGATTGAGACAGCCTACGAGCAGTACTTC.

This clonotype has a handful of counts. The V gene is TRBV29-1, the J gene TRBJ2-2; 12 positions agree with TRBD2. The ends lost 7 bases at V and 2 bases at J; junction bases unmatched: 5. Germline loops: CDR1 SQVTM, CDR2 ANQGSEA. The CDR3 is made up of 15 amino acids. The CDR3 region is CSGWTSGTNTGELFF. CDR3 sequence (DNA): TGCAGCGGATGGACTAGCGGGACCAACACCGGGGAGCTGTTTTTT.

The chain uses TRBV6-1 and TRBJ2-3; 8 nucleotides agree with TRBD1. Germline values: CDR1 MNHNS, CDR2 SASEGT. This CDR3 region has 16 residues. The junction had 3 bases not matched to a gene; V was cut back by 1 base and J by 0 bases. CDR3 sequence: CASSEGRGPSTDTQYF. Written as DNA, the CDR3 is TGTGCCAGCAGTGAAGGCAGGGGGCCTAGCACAGATACGCAGTATTTT.

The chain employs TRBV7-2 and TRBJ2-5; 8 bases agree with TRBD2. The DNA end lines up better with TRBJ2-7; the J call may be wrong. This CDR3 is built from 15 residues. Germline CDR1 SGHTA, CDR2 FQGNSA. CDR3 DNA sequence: TGTGCCAGCAGCAGAGCGGGGGACAAATCCTACGAGCAGTACTTC. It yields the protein CASSRAGDKSYEQYF.

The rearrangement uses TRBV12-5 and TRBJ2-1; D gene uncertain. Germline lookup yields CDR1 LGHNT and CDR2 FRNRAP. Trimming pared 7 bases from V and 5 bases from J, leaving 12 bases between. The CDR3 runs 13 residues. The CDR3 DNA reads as TGTGCTAGTGCCATTCGACTCGACAATGAGCAGTTCTTC. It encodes CASAIRLDNEQFF. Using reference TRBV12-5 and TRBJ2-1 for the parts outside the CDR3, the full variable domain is DARVTQTPRHKVTEMGQEVTMRCQPILGHNTVFWYRQTMMQGLELLAYFRNRAPLDDSGMPKDRFSAEMPDATLATLKIQPSEPRDSAVYFCASAIRLDNEQFFGPGTRLTVL.

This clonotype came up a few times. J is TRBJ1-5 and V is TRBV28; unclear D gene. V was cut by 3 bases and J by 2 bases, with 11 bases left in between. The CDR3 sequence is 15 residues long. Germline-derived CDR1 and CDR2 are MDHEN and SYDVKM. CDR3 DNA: TGTGCCAGCAGTTTTCGCTCGTTAGGCAATCAGCCCCAGCATTTT. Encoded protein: CASSFRSLGNQPQHF.

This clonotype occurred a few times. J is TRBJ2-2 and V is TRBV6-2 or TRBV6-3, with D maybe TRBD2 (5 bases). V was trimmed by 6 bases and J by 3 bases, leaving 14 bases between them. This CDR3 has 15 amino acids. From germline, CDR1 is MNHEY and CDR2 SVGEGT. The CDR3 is CASSTWTFDTGELFF. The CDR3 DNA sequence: TGTGCCAGCAGCACATGGACTTTCGACACCGGGGAGCTGTTTTTT.

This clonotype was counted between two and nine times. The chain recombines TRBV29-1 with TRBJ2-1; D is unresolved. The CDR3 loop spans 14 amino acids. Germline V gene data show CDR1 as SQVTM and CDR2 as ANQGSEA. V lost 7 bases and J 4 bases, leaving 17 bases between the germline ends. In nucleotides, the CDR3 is TGCAGCGGCCTTTACGGTACTGATTACAATGAGCAGTTCTTC. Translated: CSGLYGTDYNEQFF.

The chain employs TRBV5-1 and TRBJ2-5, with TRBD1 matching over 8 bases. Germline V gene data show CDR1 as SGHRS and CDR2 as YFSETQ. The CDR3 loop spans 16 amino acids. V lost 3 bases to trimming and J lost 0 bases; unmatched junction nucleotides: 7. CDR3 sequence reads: CASSSDRTGNQETQYF. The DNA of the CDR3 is TGCGCCAGCAGCTCTGACCGGACAGGGAACCAAGAGACCCAGTACTTC.

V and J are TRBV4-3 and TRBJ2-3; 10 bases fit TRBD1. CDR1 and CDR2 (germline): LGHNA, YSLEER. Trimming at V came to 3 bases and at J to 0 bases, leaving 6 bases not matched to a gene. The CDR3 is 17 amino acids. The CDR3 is CASSQGLGQGSTDTQYF. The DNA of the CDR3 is TGCGCCAGCAGCCAGGGCCTGGGACAGGGGAGCACAGATACGCAGTATTTT.

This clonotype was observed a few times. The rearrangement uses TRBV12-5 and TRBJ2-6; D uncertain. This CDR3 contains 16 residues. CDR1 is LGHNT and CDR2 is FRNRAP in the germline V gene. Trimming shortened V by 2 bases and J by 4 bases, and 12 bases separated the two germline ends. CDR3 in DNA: TGTGCTAGTGGTTTGCGCATCCCTACGGGGGCCAACGTCCTGACTTTC. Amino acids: CASGLRIPTGANVLTF.

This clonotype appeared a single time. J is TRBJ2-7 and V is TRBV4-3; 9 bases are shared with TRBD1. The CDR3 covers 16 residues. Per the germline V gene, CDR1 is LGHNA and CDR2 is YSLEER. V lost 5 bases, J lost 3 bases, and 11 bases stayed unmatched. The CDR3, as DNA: TGCGCCAGCAGCATAGGACGGGACAGGGCTTACTACGAGCAGTACTTC. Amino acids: CASSIGRDRAYYEQYF.

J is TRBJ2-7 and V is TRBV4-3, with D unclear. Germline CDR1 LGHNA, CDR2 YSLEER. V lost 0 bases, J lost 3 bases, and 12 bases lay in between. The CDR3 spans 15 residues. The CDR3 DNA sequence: TGCGCCAGCAGCCAAGAGGCGCCAGGTCACTACGAGCAGTACTTC. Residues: CASSQEAPGHYEQYF.

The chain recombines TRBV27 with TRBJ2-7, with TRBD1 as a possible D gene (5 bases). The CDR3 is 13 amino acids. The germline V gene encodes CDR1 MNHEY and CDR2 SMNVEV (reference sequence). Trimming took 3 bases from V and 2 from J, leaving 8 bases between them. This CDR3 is CASSLTETYEQYF. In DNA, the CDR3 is TGTGCCAGCAGTTTGACAGAGACCTACGAGCAGTACTTC.

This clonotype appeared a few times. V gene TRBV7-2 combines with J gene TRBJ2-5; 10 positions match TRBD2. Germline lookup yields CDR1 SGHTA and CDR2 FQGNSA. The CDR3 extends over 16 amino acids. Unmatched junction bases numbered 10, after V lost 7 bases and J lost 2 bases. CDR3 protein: CASTQPGTSVQETQYF. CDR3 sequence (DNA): TGTGCCAGCACCCAGCCCGGGACTAGCGTACAAGAGACCCAGTACTTC.

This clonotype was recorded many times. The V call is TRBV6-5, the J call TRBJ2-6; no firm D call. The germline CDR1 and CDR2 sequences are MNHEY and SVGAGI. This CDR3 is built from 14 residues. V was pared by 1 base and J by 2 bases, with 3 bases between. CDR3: CASSYLTGANVLTF. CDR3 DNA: TGTGCCAGCAGTTACTTGACTGGGGCCAACGTCCTGACTTTC.

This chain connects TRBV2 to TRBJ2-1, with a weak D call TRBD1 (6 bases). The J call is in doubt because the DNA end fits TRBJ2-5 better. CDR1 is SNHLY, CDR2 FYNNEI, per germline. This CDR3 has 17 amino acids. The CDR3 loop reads CASRSSFRDLQGETQYF. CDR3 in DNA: TGTGCCAGCAGATCTAGCTTCCGGGATCTTCAGGGGGAGACCCAGTACTTC.

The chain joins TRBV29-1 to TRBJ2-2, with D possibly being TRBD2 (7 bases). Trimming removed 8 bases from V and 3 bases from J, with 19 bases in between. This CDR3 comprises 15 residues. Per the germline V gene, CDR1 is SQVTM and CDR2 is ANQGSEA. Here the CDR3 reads CSSREGGADTGELFF. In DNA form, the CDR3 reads TGCAGCTCGCGCGAAGGGGGGGCCGACACCGGGGAGCTGTTTTTT.

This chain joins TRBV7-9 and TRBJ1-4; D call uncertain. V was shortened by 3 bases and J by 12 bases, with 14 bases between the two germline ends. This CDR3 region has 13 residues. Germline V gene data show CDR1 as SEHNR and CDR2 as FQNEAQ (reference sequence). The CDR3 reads CASSFHPQEELFF. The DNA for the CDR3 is TGTGCCAGCAGCTTCCATCCGCAAGAGGAACTGTTTTTT.

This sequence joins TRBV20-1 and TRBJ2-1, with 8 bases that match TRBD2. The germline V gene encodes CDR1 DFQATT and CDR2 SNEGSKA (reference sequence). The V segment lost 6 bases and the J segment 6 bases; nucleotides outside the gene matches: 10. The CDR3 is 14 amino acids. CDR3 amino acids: CSASSGAGVNEQFF. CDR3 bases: TGCAGTGCCTCGAGCGGAGCGGGAGTCAATGAGCAGTTCTTC.

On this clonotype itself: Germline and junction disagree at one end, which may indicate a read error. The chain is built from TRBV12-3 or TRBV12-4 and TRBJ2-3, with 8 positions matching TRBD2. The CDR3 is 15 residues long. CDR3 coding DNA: TGTGCCAGCAGTTCGGGGGGGGGGAACACAGATACGGAGTATTTT. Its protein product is CASSSGGGNTDTEYF.

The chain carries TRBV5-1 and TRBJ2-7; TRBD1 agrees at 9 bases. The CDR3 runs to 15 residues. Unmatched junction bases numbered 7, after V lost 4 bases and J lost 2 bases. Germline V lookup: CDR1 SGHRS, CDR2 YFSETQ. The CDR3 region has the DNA TGCGCCAGCAGCCCCGGACAGGGGCCACCCTACGAGCAGTACTTC. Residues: CASSPGQGPPYEQYF.

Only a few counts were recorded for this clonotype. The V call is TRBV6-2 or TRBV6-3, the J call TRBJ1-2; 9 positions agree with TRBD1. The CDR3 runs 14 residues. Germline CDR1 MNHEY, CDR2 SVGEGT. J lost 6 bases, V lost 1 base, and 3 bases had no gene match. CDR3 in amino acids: CASSYWGTGNGYTF. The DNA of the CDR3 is TGTGCCAGCAGTTACTGGGGGACAGGGAATGGCTACACCTTC.

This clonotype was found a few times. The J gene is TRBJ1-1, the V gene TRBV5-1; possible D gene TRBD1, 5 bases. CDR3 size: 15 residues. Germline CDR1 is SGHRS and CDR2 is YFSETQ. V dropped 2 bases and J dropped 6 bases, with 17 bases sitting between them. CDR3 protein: CASSLGVGSVSEAFF. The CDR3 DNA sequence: TGCGCCAGCAGCTTAGGGGTTGGGTCAGTATCTGAAGCTTTCTTT.

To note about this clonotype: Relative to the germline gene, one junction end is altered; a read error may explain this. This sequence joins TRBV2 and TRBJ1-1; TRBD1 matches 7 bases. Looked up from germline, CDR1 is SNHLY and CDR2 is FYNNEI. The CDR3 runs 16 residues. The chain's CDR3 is CASGEDRTQGNTEAFF. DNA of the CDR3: TGTGCCAGCGGTGAGGACAGGACCCAAGGGAACACTGAAGCTTTCTTT.

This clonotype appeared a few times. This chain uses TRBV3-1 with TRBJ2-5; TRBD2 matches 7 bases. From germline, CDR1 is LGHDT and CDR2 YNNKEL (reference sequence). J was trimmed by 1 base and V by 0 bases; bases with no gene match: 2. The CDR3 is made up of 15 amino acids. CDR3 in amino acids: CASSQESSGQETQYF. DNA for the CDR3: TGTGCCAGCAGCCAAGAGTCTAGCGGCCAAGAGACCCAGTACTTC.

CDR3 coding DNA: TGCGCCAGCAGCCCCGACAGGGGCTTCCTTTATGGCTACACCTTC. Protein: CASSPDRGFLYGYTF. The V and J genes are TRBV5-1 and TRBJ1-2, with 8 bases that match TRBD1. Germline CDR1 and CDR2: SGHRS and YFSETQ. Trimming took 4 bases from V and 5 from J; bases not matched to a gene: 10. This CDR3 is built from 15 residues.